This T cell receptor (beta chain) came from a study of blood T cell repertoires in COVID-19 (dated by TCRdb to the early 2020s). General notes on the study: Collaborator samples came from the United States, Italy and Spain and covered acute and convalescent phases of COVID-19. The material from the prospective study consisted of cDNA or gDNA derived from T cells, B-cell-depleted T cells, or PBMCs. The dataset comprised deeply sampled blood TCRbeta repertoires from subjects exposed to, actively infected with, or recovered from COVID-19. The repertoires were released in a freely available public database intended as a resource for research on the immune response to SARS-CoV-2. Samples were obtained from the ongoing ImmuneRACE study (first 160 participants) and from 1,200 or so subjects provided by 6 global collaborators. A de-identified subject ID, COVID-19 status, age in years and sex were almost always included in the sample metadata. HLA class I and class II types, where available, came from metadata supplied by the sample provider rather than from assay-based typing. Study-level results and caveats: How much clinical and demographic metadata was included differed by source and by participant, and the metadata was provided uncurated.

V lost 7 bases and J lost 9 bases; the stretch between them is 18 bases long. Sequences SNHLY (CDR1) and FYNNEI (CDR2) are obtained from the germline V gene. The CDR3 starts with the cysteine, ends with the phenylalanine, and has 14 residues. The kept DNA is CDR3 alone, 42 bases in frame from the first base. One collaborating source in Seattle enrolled patients during active infection and followed them longitudinally through the course of disease. The collaborating institutions used their own protocols to collect whole blood in K2EDTA tubes. Collaborator samples were shipped for TCRbeta analysis as frozen whole blood, isolated PBMCs, or DNA extracted from either sample type. With regard to this clone: No cognate antigen has been identified for it. Base qualities are not recorded, but no much larger clone differs from it by a single base.

TCRbeta CDR3 regions were amplified from genomic DNA by means of the immunoSEQ Assay, a bias-controlled multiplex PCR. Concerning the study's data processing: The number of nucleated cells in each sample was estimated from the amplification of reference gene primers within the assay. To quantify the absolute abundance of each unique TCRbeta CDR3 rearrangement, sequence reads were collapsed and filtered. For each sample, productive Simpson clonality was calculated by taking the square root of Simpson's diversity index across productive rearrangements. As stored in TCRdb, this immuneACCESS dataset retains in-frame rearrangements with V and J assigned. A fraction of the clones does not appear; measured against another copy, unresolved V genes explain less than half of the discrepancy, and the remainder lacks a known reason. That table supplies the V and J calls and clone size; D and trimming were determined from the DNA. Across this sample there are approximately 110,000 clones, with roughly 72% seen only once. The ten largest clonotypes hold around 6.2% of the sample.

This TCR was sampled from a man at least 80 years old with COVID-19, enrolled during active disease. Sequencing input: peripheral blood. Recombination linked TRBV2 to TRBJ1-4; a weak D assignment points to TRBD1 (6 bases agree). This receptor has the CDR3 CASTFRQATKKLFF. The bases are TGTGCCAGCACTTTCAGACAGGCGACGAAAAAACTGTTTTTT.